This TCR beta chain was profiled in a study of T cells expressing NK-cell markers. Study summary: Researchers got TCR beta repertoires out of sorted CD3+CD56+NKG2C+, CD3+CD56+NKG2C- and CD3+CD56-NKG2C+ T cells.

CDR3 length: 15 amino acids. Germline CDR1 and CDR2: SGHRS and YFSETQ. For TCR beta, cDNA was produced by 5'RACE template switching with UMIs. TCRdb re-called the 5' RACE reads; every CDR3 protein appears as one record, without DNA. Its table records 550,000 or so distinct CDR3 sequences. Overall study results and limits: Dominant NKG2C+ clonotypes were found to form roughly 1.0-7.0% of CD8+ T cells in about 6 donors.

In regard to this clonotype: The antigen is undetermined.

The sequenced sample consisted of blood T cells: a sorted CD56 or NKG2C T cell subset, CD4+ or CD8+ T cells, or bulk PBMC T cells (not recorded which). This chain connects TRBV5-1 to TRBJ1-5. The clonotype originates from a man younger than 30 in good health. CDR3 residues: CASSRLGERNQPQHF.